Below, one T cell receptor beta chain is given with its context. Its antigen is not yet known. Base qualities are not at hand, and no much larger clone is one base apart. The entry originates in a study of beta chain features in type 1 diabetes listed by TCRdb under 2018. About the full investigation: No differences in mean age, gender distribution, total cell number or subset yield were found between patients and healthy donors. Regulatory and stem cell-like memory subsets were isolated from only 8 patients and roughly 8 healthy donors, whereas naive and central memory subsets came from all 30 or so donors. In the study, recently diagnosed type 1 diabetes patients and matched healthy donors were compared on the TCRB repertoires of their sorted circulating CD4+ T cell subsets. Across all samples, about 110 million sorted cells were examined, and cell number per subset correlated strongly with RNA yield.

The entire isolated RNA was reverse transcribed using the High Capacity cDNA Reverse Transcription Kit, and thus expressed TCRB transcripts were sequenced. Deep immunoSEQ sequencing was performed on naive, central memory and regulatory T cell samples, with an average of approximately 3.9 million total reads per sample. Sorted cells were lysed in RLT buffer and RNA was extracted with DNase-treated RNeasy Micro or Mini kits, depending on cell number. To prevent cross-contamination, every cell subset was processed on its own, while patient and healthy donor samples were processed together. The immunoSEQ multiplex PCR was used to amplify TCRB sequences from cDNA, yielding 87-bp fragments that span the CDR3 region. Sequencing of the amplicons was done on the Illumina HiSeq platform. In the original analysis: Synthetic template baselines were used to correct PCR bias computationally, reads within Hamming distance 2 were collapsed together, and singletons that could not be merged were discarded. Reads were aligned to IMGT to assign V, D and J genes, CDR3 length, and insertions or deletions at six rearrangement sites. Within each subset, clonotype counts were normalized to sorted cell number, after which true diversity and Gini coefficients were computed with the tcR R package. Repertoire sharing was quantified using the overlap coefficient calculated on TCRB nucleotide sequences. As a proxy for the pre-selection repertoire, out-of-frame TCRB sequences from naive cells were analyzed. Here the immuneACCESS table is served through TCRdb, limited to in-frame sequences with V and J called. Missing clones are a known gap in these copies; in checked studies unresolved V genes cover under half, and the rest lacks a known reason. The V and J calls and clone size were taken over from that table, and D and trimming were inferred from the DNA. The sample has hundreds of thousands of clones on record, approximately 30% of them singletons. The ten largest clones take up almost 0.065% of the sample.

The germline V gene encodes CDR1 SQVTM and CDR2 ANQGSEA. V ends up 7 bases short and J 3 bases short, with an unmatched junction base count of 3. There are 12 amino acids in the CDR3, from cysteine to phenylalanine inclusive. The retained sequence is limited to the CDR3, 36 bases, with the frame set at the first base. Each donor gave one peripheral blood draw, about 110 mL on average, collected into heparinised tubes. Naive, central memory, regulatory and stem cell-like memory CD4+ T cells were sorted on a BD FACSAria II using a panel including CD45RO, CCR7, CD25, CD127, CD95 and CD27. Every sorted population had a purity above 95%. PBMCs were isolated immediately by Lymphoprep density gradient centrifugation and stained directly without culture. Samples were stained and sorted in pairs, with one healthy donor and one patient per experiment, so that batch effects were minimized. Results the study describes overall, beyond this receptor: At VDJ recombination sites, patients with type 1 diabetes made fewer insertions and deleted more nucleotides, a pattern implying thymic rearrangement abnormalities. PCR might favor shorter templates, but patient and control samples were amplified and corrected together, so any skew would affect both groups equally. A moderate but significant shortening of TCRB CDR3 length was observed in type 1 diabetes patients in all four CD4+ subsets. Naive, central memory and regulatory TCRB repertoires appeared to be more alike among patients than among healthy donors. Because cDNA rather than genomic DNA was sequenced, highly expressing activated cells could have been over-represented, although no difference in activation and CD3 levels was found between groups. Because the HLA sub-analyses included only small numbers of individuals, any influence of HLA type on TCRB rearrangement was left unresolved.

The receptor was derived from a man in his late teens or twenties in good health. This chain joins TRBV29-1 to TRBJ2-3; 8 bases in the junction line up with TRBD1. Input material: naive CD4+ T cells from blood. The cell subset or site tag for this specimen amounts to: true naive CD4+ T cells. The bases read TGCAGCGCAGGGGGCGGGACAGATACGCAGTATTTT. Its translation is CSAGGGTDTQYF.